The clone carrying this TCR beta chain came up a few times. Its target is unknown. These data originate in a study of T-cell memory formation after mild COVID-19. In the study overall: Largely, TCR clusters stayed within a single donor.

The CDR3 has 17 amino acids. J was trimmed by 3 bases and V by 5 bases; bases with no gene match: 12. In germline, CDR1 is SEHNR, CDR2 FQNEAQ (reference sequence). Study conclusions and caveats: Clones shrinking from day 15 to 85 showed even CD4/CD8 mixes; later expanders tilted CD4+.

From 5'RACE with constant-segment primers came TCR alpha and TCR beta cDNA libraries that carried sample barcodes and UMIs. One entry per CDR3 protein results from TCRdb running MiXCR on the 5' RACE reads. The repertoire consists of approximately 82,000 distinct CDR3 sequences, with around 13% occurring once and the leading ten covering roughly 40%. Sample: PBMCs or a T cell subset sorted from them (not recorded which). The clonotype comes from a man between 18 and 29 years old who had mild COVID-19 (a few samples of this study predate the infection). Cell type and time point are not known. This chain links TRBV7-9 with TRBJ2-3; 9 positions agree with TRBD2. The CDR3 DNA follows: TGTGCCAGCAGCGTCCCTCCCAGCGGGGGGACTACAGATACGCAGTATTTT. It yields the protein CASSVPPSGGTTDTQYF.